This is a list of T cell receptor beta chains from one sample in a study of T-cell memory formation after mild COVID-19. TCRdb re-analysed the 5' RACE reads in MiXCR, keeping a single row per CDR3 protein. The repertoire holds hundreds of thousands of distinct CDR3 sequences, with 20% as singletons. Sequenced sample: PBMCs or a T cell subset sorted from them (not recorded which). The source of these receptors is a young man who had mild COVID-19 (a few samples of this study predate the infection). Cell type and time point are not known. The CDR3 runs from the conserved cysteine through the conserved F or W. A D gene is named only where the DNA matches it firmly. A row's size may be missing; if present it is once, few, many or a size class.

CDR3nt	CDR3aa	abundance	d_gene	v_gene	j_gene
TGTGCCAGCAAGGGGATGATGGAAAACACTGAAGCTTTCTTT	CASKGMMENTEAFF	once	-	TRBV6-2/TRBV6-3	TRBJ1-1
TGTGCCAGCAGCCCTTCGCCCGAGTGGTCACCCCTCCACTTT	CASSPSPEWSPLHF	many	-	TRBV7-2	TRBJ1-6
TGTGCCAGCAGCCCGCCCAGTGGCTCTGGCCGGGAAAAACTGTTTTTT	CASSPPSGSGREKLFF	few	-	TRBV7-6	TRBJ1-4
TGTGCCAGCAGCTTAGGGGCCACAGATACGCAGTATTTT	CASSLGATDTQYF	many	-	TRBV7-9	TRBJ2-3
TGTGCCAGCAGTTTATCGGTGATGAGCTCCTACAATGAGCAGTTCTTC	CASSLSVMSSYNEQFF	-	-	TRBV27	TRBJ2-1
TGTGCCAGCATTAAGTGGGAGACAGCGAACACCGGGGAGCTGTTTTTT	CASIKWETANTGELFF	few	-	TRBV6-5	TRBJ2-2
TGTGCCAGCAGCCGCAGGGGGCCCTACAATGAGCAGTTCTTC	CASSRRGPYNEQFF	few	TRBD1	TRBV7-8	TRBJ2-1
TGTGCCAGCAGGGACAGGGGGGACCAGCCCCAGCATTTT	CASRDRGDQPQHF	-	TRBD1	TRBV6-2/TRBV6-3	TRBJ1-5
TGTGCCATCAGTCGCCCGGGCACTGAAGCTTTCTTT	CAISRPGTEAFF	-	-	TRBV10-3	TRBJ1-1
TGTGCCAGCAGCTTACGGCCACAGGGCACTGAAGCTTTCTTT	CASSLRPQGTEAFF	many	-	TRBV7-8	TRBJ1-1
TGTGCCAGCAGTGGTAACAGGGAAAAACTGTTTTTT	CASSGNREKLFF	many	-	TRBV28	TRBJ1-4
TGTGCCAGCCGCGGGGGGAGCGCGAACACCGGGGAGCTGTTTTTT	CASRGGSANTGELFF	-	TRBD2	TRBV6-6	TRBJ2-2
TGTGCCAGCAGCCAAGATCCCGGGACTGCTGAGCAGTTCTTC	CASSQDPGTAEQFF	-	-	TRBV3-1	TRBJ2-1
TGTGCCAGCAGCGTAGGGGGGGCCTCGAACACTGAAGCTTTCTTT	CASSVGGASNTEAFF	-	-	TRBV9	TRBJ1-1
TGTGCCAGCATTATACAGGGTGGGTCCTACGAGCAGTACTTC	CASIIQGGSYEQYF	few	-	TRBV6-2/TRBV6-3	TRBJ2-7
TGTGCCAGCAGTAACGAGCAAACAGATACGCAGTATTTT	CASSNEQTDTQYF	-	-	TRBV6-4	TRBJ2-3
TGTGCCATCAGTGAGTCGAGGGCAGGCACTAATGAAAAACTGTTTTTT	CAISESRAGTNEKLFF	few	-	TRBV10-3	TRBJ1-4
TGCAGCGTTAGTCTCTCTGGGGCCAACGTCCTGACTTTC	CSVSLSGANVLTF	few	-	TRBV29-1	TRBJ2-6
TGCGCCAGCAGTCCGTCCTGGCTAGATGGCTACACCTTC	CASSPSWLDGYTF	-	-	TRBV5-1	TRBJ1-2
TGTGCCAGCAGCCAAGAAGTAGACACCATATATTTT	CASSQEVDTIYF	few	-	TRBV3-1	TRBJ1-3
TGTGCCAGCAGTTCTGCCCTGGGGGGGAGAGAGACCCAGTACTTC	CASSSALGGRETQYF	few	TRBD2	TRBV12-3/TRBV12-4	TRBJ2-5
TGTGCCAGCAGTTACTATACTGGGGGAGAGACCCAGTACTTC	CASSYYTGGETQYF	-	-	TRBV6-5	TRBJ2-5
TGTGCCAGCAGCTTCAGGGCCAAGAACACTGAAGCTTTCTTT	CASSFRAKNTEAFF	many	-	TRBV5-5	TRBJ1-1
TGTGCCAGCAGCTCGACAGCTCCCAGGGACGAGCAGTACTTC	CASSSTAPRDEQYF	few	-	TRBV7-2	TRBJ2-7
TGCGCCAGCAGCTTGATCCGGAGCGGGGGGAACACAGATACGCAGTATTTT	CASSLIRSGGNTDTQYF	-	TRBD2	TRBV5-1	TRBJ2-3